This T cell receptor beta chain was sequenced in a study of cytomegalovirus exposure and HLA in healthy donors (TCRdb year 2017). With respect to the entire study: An earlier analysis of 587 of the donors reported 276 Gb of sequence data and 90 million to 120 million unique TCR beta sequences obtained from some 170 million T cells. Around 320 gigabases of sequencing data and 80 million or so unique TCR sequences were included in an early release covering several hundred HLA-typed donors. Among the approximately 400 genotyped donors, around 81% belonged to the genetic ancestry cluster associated with self-reported Caucasian donors. The study aimed to test whether signatures of past pathogen exposure could be identified by cataloging public T cell receptors. The study used immunosequencing to profile the T cell repertoires of 670 or so subjects and linked those repertoires to cytomegalovirus serostatus. Besides the first cohort of more than 650 subjects, a separate validation cohort made up of 120 different subjects was used. To predict cytomegalovirus infection status, the study combined high-throughput TCR immunosequencing, statistical association of individual TCRs with disease status, and machine learning. A later analysis re-examined previously published TCR beta repertoires from just over 650 donors and added high-resolution HLA genotyping to investigate patterns of TCR occurrence. In the later analysis, no new phenotypic data were used to find candidate immune exposures; instead, reliance was placed on TCR beta sequences and their occurrence across donors. An earlier analysis of 587 of the donors used high-throughput TCR beta sequencing to judge whether each TCR beta V gene segment behaved as functional or pseudogenic. Donor age, sex, ethnicity and CMV serostatus were compiled alongside the repertoire data. In a later genetic analysis, genome-wide SNP genotypes for 398 of the 666 donors were used, and that subset was treated as a discovery cohort. Every discovery cohort repertoire had been produced on one sequencing platform. Both class I and class II loci were covered by HLA typing, at four-digit resolution. The number of typed donors differed by locus: about 629-630 for A, B, C, DRB1 and DQB1; 522 for DQA1; 606 for DPA1; and about 470 for DPB1. Several DR-DQ haplotypes were treated as single units for association and clustering because of strong linkage in the cohort. Among some 410 genotyped donors of the cohort, an average of around 250,000 unique TCR beta nucleotide sequences was sequenced per donor, of which about 18% were non-productive. General findings and caveats noted by the study authors: A later analysis found that most CMV-associated TCR beta chains appeared HLA-restricted, with HLA associations seemingly driven largely by CMV exposure. According to a later analysis, TCR association rates differed among HLA loci, with DRB1 alleles showing the most associated TCRs and HLA-C alleles showing the fewest. In an earlier analysis of over 550 of the donors, most TCR beta V segments were observed in productive rearrangements about 90% or about 30% of the time, broadly matching IMGT annotations. At a false discovery rate of 0.05, a later analysis linked about 17,000 TCR beta sequences to specific HLA alleles. A further reported finding was that TCR beta sequences accurately predicted the HLA-A and HLA-B alleles for most subjects in the first cohort. According to a later genetic analysis, donors in an Asian-associated ancestry cluster had fewer N-insertions in productive TCRs than the approximately 670-donor mean. Cytomegalovirus status was reported to be diagnosed by the classifier with high specificity and sensitivity in both the original and validation cohorts. Some IMGT-functional V segments, including TRBV6-2 and TRBV6-3, could not be told apart with the 87-base-pair reads, so those segments were excluded. Most TCR sequences were seen in very few donors, while some public TCRs were found in many individuals. Because counts were too low, about 18 rarely observed V segments, including chromosome 9 orphons, were left out of the earlier analysis of over 550 of the donors. In a later analysis, HLA-associated TCR beta chains were found to be more clonally expanded and to have lower generation probabilities than equally common non-associated chains. According to the authors, the approach could potentially be generalized to other disease states and immunological phenotypes. Correlated functional status among segregating V segments might be attributable to linkage disequilibrium, but an unknown experimental factor could not be ruled out. A total of 150 to 200 TCR beta chains were listed by the study as associated with cytomegalovirus. In this cohort, only TCR beta chains were sequenced, and detectable features were limited by the absence of alpha or paired-chain data. Sequencing depth was assumed to be roughly uniform across donors in the presence/absence analyses, though that assumption may not hold. CMV serostatus was the only immune exposure information available for the cohort. In vitro tests confirmed that a few of the cytomegalovirus-associated TCR beta chains recognize cytomegalovirus antigens. Because HLA typing was missing for some donors at each locus, association tests included only the typed subset. Assigning TCR associations to individual alleles was difficult when HLA alleles, especially DR and DQ, strongly co-occurred. A later genetic analysis associated a missense DCLRE1C variant with V-gene and J-gene trimming of TCR beta chains, and an independent cohort replicated the association. A cluster of highly shared sequence variants was judged likely to represent a technical artifact of the sequencing pipeline. According to a later analysis, parvovirus B19, influenza, CMV and Epstein-Barr virus appeared linked to several top co-occurrence clusters.

To prepare the library, the immunoSEQ multiplex PCR assay was applied. A mixture of 60 forward primers for TCR Vbeta segments and 13 reverse primers for TCR Jbeta segments was used in the multiplex PCR. The CDR3 region of rearranged TCR beta genes was amplified from genomic DNA with a multiplex PCR assay. On the Illumina HiSeq System, the amplified TCR beta libraries were sequenced as 87-base-pair reads. The study's processing was this. A later analysis counted tens of millions of unique TCR beta chains across the 500 to 850 repertoires, and approximately 11 million of these chains were shared by at least two donors. To remove PCR and sequencing errors, raw reads were error-corrected and collapsed into unique sequences using a nearest-neighbor algorithm that merged closely related sequences. Alignment of CDR3 sequences to IMGT reference sequences was used to assign V, D and J gene segments. For a sequence to be retained, a match of at least six nucleotides to both a V gene segment and a J gene segment was required. A rearrangement was called productive if the CDR3 had no stop codons and remained in frame with V and J, and every other rearrangement was called non-productive. CDR3 was defined according to IMGT convention as the region running from the second conserved V-encoded cysteine to the conserved J-encoded phenylalanine. The earlier analysis of 500 to 600 of the donors excluded sequences that lacked an unambiguous match to a single V gene segment. In an earlier analysis of 587 of the donors, V segments were called functional above 56.7% productive rearrangements and were called segregating when the between-donor standard deviation exceeded 5%. A statistical classification framework was built to diagnose cytomegalovirus status from the catalog of TCR beta chain sequences. V and J gene assignment, in a later analysis, came from comparing TCR nucleotide sequences with IMGT/GENE-DB human TR gene sequences. In a later analysis, CDR3 sequences and most-parsimonious VDJ recombination scenarios were assigned using the TCRdist pipeline. In a later analysis, each TCR beta chain was defined by its CDR3 amino acid sequence together with its V-gene family, and reads lacking a unique V-gene family were excluded. In a later analysis, 450 to 600 highly shared, low-generation-probability nucleotide sequences were removed to address suspected cross-contamination and a sequencing artifact. For each public chain, a later analysis derived a clonal expansion index from normalized ranks of inferred template counts within each repertoire. Generation probabilities in a later analysis came from a VDJ recombination model fitted to out-of-frame rearrangements, and those results were checked against IGoR. In a later analysis, TCR-TCR, TCR-HLA and TCR-CMV co-occurrence was scored with hypergeometric tests, and a repertoire-size bias correction was applied to TCR pairs. False discovery rates were estimated in a later analysis by permuting HLA or CMV assignments 20 times. In a later analysis, co-occurring TCRs were grouped using DBSCAN, with TCRdist sequence similarity added in when clustering inside HLA-allele-positive subsets. For co-occurrence clustering, repertoires with fewer than 30,000 or more than 120,000 public chains were excluded, along with a handful of repertoires with anomalous nucleotide sharing. TCRdb limited this immuneACCESS table to in-frame rearrangements with V and J called. A share of clones is missing; checked studies link under half to unresolved V genes, and the rest is unexplained. The V and J calls and clone size are taken from that table; D and trimming were inferred from the DNA. The sample has approximately 100,000 clones on record, roughly 74% of them singletons. Jointly, the top ten make up approximately 2.4% of the sample.

The cohort comprised 710 or so healthy bone marrow donors. Cohort members were all nominally healthy when sampled, although unrecorded immune exposures were likely present. The donor was CMV seronegative and belonged to the group of 380 or so seronegative cohort members. A peripheral blood sample was provided by each donor, and peripheral blood mononuclear cells were used for TCR beta sequencing. Genomic DNA extraction from the blood cell samples was performed with the Qiagen DNeasy Blood Extraction Kit. CDR1 LNHNV and CDR2 YYDKDF were looked up in the germline V gene (reference sequence). The junction shows trimming of 3 bases on V and 5 bases on J, and the gene matches do not reach 9 bases of it. The CDR3 sequence holds 16 residues, the cysteine and phenylalanine included. This entry keeps only the CDR3 DNA: 48 bases, framed from base 1. As concerns this clone: It has no known antigen specificity. Within one base of it there is no much larger clone, and no base qualities were kept.

This TCR came from a man aged 35-49 years in good health and CMV-seronegative. This sequence uses TRBV15 and TRBJ1-2; TRBD1 aligns with 10 central bases. The sample was PBMCs. The nucleotides read TGTGCCACCAGCAGGGACCGACAGGGGGCTGGATATGGCTACACCTTC. It translates to CATSRDRQGAGYGYTF. Where the CDR3 stops, the reference TRBV15 and TRBJ1-2 genes take over; the full variable domain is DAMVIQNPRYQVTQFGKPVTLSCSQTLNHNVMYWYQQKSSQAPKLLFHYYDKDFNNEADTPDNFQSRRPNTSFCFLDIRSPGLGDTAMYLCATSRDRQGAGYGYTFGSGTRLTVV.